This T cell receptor beta chain was captured by sequencing in a study of identical twins. MiXCR was run by TCRdb on the 5' RACE reads, yielding one entry per CDR3 protein. Among about 720,000 distinct CDR3 sequences listed, 15% to 20% were seen once. These data also featured in a second study, about T cells expressing NK-cell markers.

The TCR comes from a woman aged 18-29 years in good health. The specimen sequenced was PBMCs.

In DNA, the CDR3 is TGCAGTGCTCCACGCCGGGACAGGGGATTATACGAGCAGTACTTC. Translating gives CSAPRRDRGLYEQYF. This chain joins TRBV20-1 and TRBJ2-7, with TRBD1 matching 10 bases. The CDR3 sequence is 15 residues long. The ends lost 5 bases at V and 4 bases at J; junction bases unmatched: 11. CDR1 DFQATT and CDR2 SNEGSKA come from the germline V gene (reference sequence).